This T cell receptor (beta chain) stems from a study of T-cell reconstitution after alpha-beta-depleted transplantation in children. From germline, CDR1 is SGHTA and CDR2 FQGNSA. The length of the CDR3 is 15 residues. Trimming cost V 5 bases and J 4 bases, with 14 bases left between them. Study-level results: Several hundred expanded graft clones reportedly supplied alpha-beta T cells about two months after transplant.

To note about this clonotype: The target antigen is unknown.

Preparation of the TCRbeta library was carried out with unique molecular identifiers. TCRdb independently ran MiXCR on the PCR reads; one entry per CDR3 protein. The sample has approximately 520,000 distinct CDR3 sequences, about 10% seen once; the top ten hold 13% to 15%. The source is a female patient aged 2-15 years who had a stem cell transplant for aplastic anemia, so the T cells may come from the graft donor. This specimen was PBMCs, mostly from graft donor cells, taken 180 days after TCRalphabeta/CD19-depleted stem cell transplant. The chain carries TRBV7-2 and TRBJ1-4; D possibly corresponds to TRBD1 (6 bases). The CDR3 is CASSEQGKGNEKLFF. As DNA, the CDR3 is TGTGCCAGCAGCGAACAGGGAAAGGGTAATGAAAAACTGTTTTTT.